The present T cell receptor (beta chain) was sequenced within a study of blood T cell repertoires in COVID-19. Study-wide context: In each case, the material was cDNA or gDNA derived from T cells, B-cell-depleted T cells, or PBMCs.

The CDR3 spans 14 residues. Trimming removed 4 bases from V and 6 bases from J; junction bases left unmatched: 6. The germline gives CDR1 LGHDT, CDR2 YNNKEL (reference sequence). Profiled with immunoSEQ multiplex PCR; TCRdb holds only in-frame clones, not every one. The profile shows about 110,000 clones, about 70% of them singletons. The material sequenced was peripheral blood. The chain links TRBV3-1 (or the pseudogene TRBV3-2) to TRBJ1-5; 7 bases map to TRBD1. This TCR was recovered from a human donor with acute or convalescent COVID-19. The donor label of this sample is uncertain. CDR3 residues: CASSPTGLSQPQHF. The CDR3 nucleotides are TGTGCCAGCAGCCCGACAGGGCTGAGTCAGCCCCAGCATTTT.